Below, 18 T cell receptor beta chains from the same sample are listed, as sequenced in a study of metastatic and nonmetastatic thyroid tumors (TCRdb year 2020). No treatment had been received by any patient before thyroid surgery. The library relied on PCR. TCRdb names Illumina HiSeq 4000 as the instrument used. TCRdb passed the public sequencing reads through fastp at Q25 and MiXCR, retaining productive beta sequences. Present in this sample are several thousand clones, about 30% of which were seen just once. The top ten hold about 10% of the sample. Sequencing was performed on tumor tissue. The receptors originated from a female donor with papillary thyroid cancer or a benign thyroid nodule (not recorded which). Some clones in this sample may be carry-over from other donors' samples.

This clone is medium-sized in the sample. The rearrangement links TRBV12-3 or TRBV12-4 to TRBJ1-1; D not resolved. V lost 1 base to trimming and J lost 1 base, with 7 bases between them. CDR3 length: 14 residues. Written as DNA, the CDR3 is TGTGCCAGCAGTTTAGGAGCCGCGAACACTGAAGCTTTCTTT. Its translation: CASSLGAANTEAFF.

In its sample, this clone was seen many times. The chain has TRBV14 and TRBJ1-3, with D hard to call. The V end was cut by 9 bases, the J end by 0 bases, with 9 bases between. The length of the CDR3 is 13 residues. Looked up from germline, CDR1 is SGHDN and CDR2 is FVKESK. DNA of the CDR3: TGTGCCAGTGGCGCGGTCTCTGGAAACACCATATATTTT. Translated: CASGAVSGNTIYF.

This clone is medium-sized by share. The V and J genes are TRBV20-1 and TRBJ2-1, with D possibly being TRBD1 or TRBD2 (6 bases each). CDR3 size: 13 residues. With 2 bases removed from V and 10 bases from J, the gap between germline ends came to 15 bases. CDR1 and CDR2 from the germline V gene are DFQATT and SNEGSKA (reference sequence). The CDR3: CSARIFGGREQFF. As DNA, the CDR3 is TGCAGTGCTAGAATTTTTGGGGGGCGGGAGCAGTTCTTC.

By proportion, this clone is medium-sized (0.01 to 0.1%). The V call is TRBV3-1, the J call TRBJ2-5; D may correspond to TRBD1 or TRBD2 (5 bases each). The CDR3 contains 15 residues. V was pared by 4 bases and J by 6 bases, with 18 bases between. The germline gives CDR1 LGHDT, CDR2 YNNKEL (reference sequence). The CDR3: CASSPPVGVGKTQYF. CDR3 nucleotides: TGTGCCAGCAGCCCCCCCGTGGGGGTGGGAAAGACCCAGTACTTC.

This clone was picked up many times. The chain recombines TRBV9 with TRBJ1-1, with D possibly matching TRBD1 (5 bases). The germline V and J ends were trimmed by 7 bases and 0 bases, with 7 bases remaining between them. Germline V lookup: CDR1 SGDLS, CDR2 YYNGEE. The CDR3 sequence is 12 residues long. Here the CDR3 DNA reads TGTGCCAGCGGGGGACTGAACACTGAAGCTTTCTTT. This encodes CASGGLNTEAFF.

This clone was counted only a few times. The V gene is TRBV28, the J gene TRBJ2-7; D tentatively reads TRBD1 or TRBD2 (5 bases each). The ends were cut back, 7 bases at V and 0 bases at J, with 7 bases in the middle. The germline V gene has CDR1 MDHEN and CDR2 SYDVKM. The length of the CDR3 is 12 residues. In DNA form, the CDR3 reads TGTGCCAGCACAGGGAGCTCCTACGAGCAGTACTTC. Translation gives CASTGSSYEQYF.

About this clone itself: The junction differs from germline at one of its ends, possibly a read error. This chain uses TRBV19 with TRBJ2-2; a weak D match, TRBD2 (5 bases). The CDR3 is made up of 12 amino acids. Germline lookup yields CDR1 LNHDA and CDR2 SQIVND (reference sequence). The CDR3 is CGSRGRTGELFF. CDR3 bases: TGTGGCAGTAGAGGGCGCACCGGGGAGCTGTTTTTT.

This clone came up many times. The junction and the germline gene differ at one end; a read error may be behind it. The chain couples TRBV20-1 to TRBJ1-5; 9 bases line up with TRBD1. CDR1 and CDR2 (germline): DFQATT, SNEGSKA (reference sequence). This CDR3 contains 14 residues. The CDR3 protein is CSARAQGARQPQRF. CDR3 bases: TGCAGTGCTAGGGCACAGGGGGCGCGTCAGCCCCAGCGTTTT.

V is TRBV29-1 and J is TRBJ2-7; D is ambiguous. The CDR3 totals 14 residues. Germline CDR1 and CDR2: SQVTM and ANQGSEA. V lost 7 bases to trimming and J lost 1 base, with 17 bases between them. Here the CDR3 DNA reads TGCAGCGCGGTCGAATATGTTGAGTCCTACGAGCAGTACTTC. The encoded protein is CSAVEYVESYEQYF.

This clone was detected only a few times. This rearrangement joins TRBV6-2 or TRBV6-3 to TRBJ2-7; D remains ambiguous. Germline lookup yields CDR1 MNHEY and CDR2 SVGEGT. Trimming stripped 2 bases from V and 2 bases from J, with 7 bases between. This CDR3 contains 13 residues. CDR3 DNA sequence: TGTGCCAGCAGTTACAGGGAAACCTACGAGCAGTACTTC. Translated: CASSYRETYEQYF.

This chain links TRBV6-2 or TRBV6-3 with TRBJ2-1, with 9 bases aligning to TRBD2. J lost 4 bases, V lost 0 bases, and 4 bases had no gene match. Looked up from germline, CDR1 is MNHEY and CDR2 is SVGEGT. The CDR3 consists of 16 residues. The CDR3 bases are TGTGCCAGCAGTTACTCTTTAGCGGGGGTATACAATGAGCAGTTCTTC. Its translation is CASSYSLAGVYNEQFF.

This clone is termed medium-sized. V is TRBV20-1 and J is TRBJ2-7, with D perhaps matching TRBD1 (6 bases). Germline V lookup: CDR1 DFQATT, CDR2 SNEGSKA (reference sequence). There are 14 residues in the CDR3. V shed 1 base and J shed 1 base, with 11 bases lying between them. The CDR3: CSARGLGHSYEQYF. CDR3 DNA: TGCAGTGCTAGAGGGTTGGGACATTCCTACGAGCAGTACTTC.

The chain joins TRBV25-1 to TRBJ2-7; D not certain. The CDR3 spans 13 residues. Trimming cost V 7 bases and J 3 bases, with 13 bases left between them. Germline V lookup: CDR1 MGHDK, CDR2 SYGVNS. CDR3 DNA sequence: TGTGCCAGCACCAACTTCATGAACTACGAGCAGTACTTC. It is translated as CASTNFMNYEQYF.

This clone rates as large. This rearrangement joins TRBV18 to TRBJ2-1; D is unresolved. Trimming removed 3 bases from V and 7 bases from J, with 16 bases in between. CDR3 length: 15 amino acids. Germline CDR1 KGHSH, CDR2 LQKENI. The CDR3 here is CASSPSSERWNEQFF. For the CDR3, the DNA is TGTGCCAGCTCACCCTCCTCTGAGAGGTGGAATGAGCAGTTCTTC.

This clone was seen many times. The chain couples TRBV7-2 to TRBJ1-5, with 7 positions matching TRBD1. From germline, CDR1 is SGHTA and CDR2 FQGNSA. This CDR3 contains 16 residues. Trimming cost V 5 bases and J 2 bases; bases outside gene matches: 9. CDR3 coding DNA: TGTGCCAGCAGCCCTTATCCCACAGGGGGCAATCAGCCCCAGCATTTT. It encodes CASSPYPTGGNQPQHF.

A few counts support this clone. A much larger clone sits a single nucleotide away, making a read error possible. V usage is TRBV6-5 and J usage is TRBJ1-2, with D possibly matching TRBD1 (5 bases). Trimming cost V 0 bases and J 0 bases, with 14 bases left between them. The germline gives CDR1 MNHEY, CDR2 SVGAGI. The CDR3 has 17 amino acids. The CDR3 is CASSYSTVWGPNYGYTF. In DNA form, the CDR3 reads TGTGCCAGCAGTTACTCGACTGTTTGGGGCCCTAACTATGGCTACACCTTC.

The table lists this clone with a count of one. V gene TRBV5-1 combines with J gene TRBJ2-7; D could derive from TRBD1 or TRBD2 (5 bases each). Germline assignment: CDR1 SGHRS and CDR2 YFSETQ. V lost 0 bases to trimming and J lost 2 bases, with 9 bases between them. This CDR3 is built from 14 residues. This CDR3 reads CASSLGDGTYEQYF. In DNA, the CDR3 is TGCGCCAGCAGCTTGGGGGACGGGACCTACGAGCAGTACTTC.

By frequency in the sample, this clone is medium-sized. This chain joins TRBV28 and TRBJ1-1, with TRBD1 matching over 8 bases. The germline gives CDR1 MDHEN, CDR2 SYDVKM. This CDR3 comprises 16 residues. V dropped 8 bases and J dropped 5; count of bases not matched to a gene: 16. The CDR3 spells CASEGAGGAGGTEAFF. The CDR3 region has the DNA TGTGCCAGCGAGGGTGCAGGGGGCGCGGGAGGAACTGAAGCTTTCTTT. Complete variable domain (other parts from reference TRBV28 and TRBJ1-1): DVKVTQSSRYLVKRTGEKVFLECVQDMDHENMFWYRQDPGLGLRLIYFSYDVKMKEKGDIPEGYSVSREKKERFSLILESASTNQTSMYLCASEGAGGAGGTEAFFGQGTRLTVV.